One sample yielded the 18 T cell receptor beta chains listed below, sequenced in a study of blood T cell repertoires in COVID-19. Some clones are missing from TCRdb's copy, which holds only in-frame ones; the method was immunoSEQ multiplex PCR. The sample holds tens of thousands of clones, over 80% seen once. The sample consisted of peripheral blood. These TCRs come from a woman older than 75 with acute or convalescent COVID-19.

The chain is built from TRBV10-3 and TRBJ1-2; TRBD1 matches 9 bases. The germline V gene encodes CDR1 ENHRY and CDR2 SYGVKD. The J segment lost 6 bases and the V segment lost 4 bases, leaving 3 bases of the junction unmatched. The CDR3 is 13 amino acids. As DNA, the CDR3 is TGTGCCATCAGTGGGACAGGGGAGGATGGCTACACCTTC. This sequence encodes CAISGTGEDGYTF.

This rearrangement joins TRBV19 to TRBJ1-6; no reliable D call. CDR1 is LNHDA and CDR2 is SQIVND in the germline V gene (reference sequence). The CDR3 extends over 17 amino acids. Trimming pared 4 bases from V and 0 bases from J, leaving 13 bases between. The CDR3 sequence: CASSKRAMGSYNSPLHF. DNA of the CDR3: TGTGCCAGTAGTAAGAGGGCCATGGGCTCCTATAATTCACCCCTCCACTTT. Full variable domain (rest looked up from reference TRBV19 and TRBJ1-6): DGGITQSPKYLFRKEGQNVTLSCEQNLNHDAMYWYRQDPGQGLRLIYYSQIVNDFQKGDIAEGYSVSREKKESFPLTVTSAQKNPTAFYLCASSKRAMGSYNSPLHFGNGTRLTVT.

This sequence joins TRBV30 and TRBJ1-1; TRBD1 is a possible D gene (5 bases). Germline V gene sequence: CDR1 GTSNPN, CDR2 SVGIG (reference sequence). The CDR3 extends over 13 amino acids. V lost 4 bases and J lost 6, with 15 bases in between. As DNA, the CDR3 is TGTGCCTGGAATCACAGGCCTGAGGCTGAAGCTTTCTTT. This sequence encodes CAWNHRPEAEAFF.

The CDR3 loop is CAWDDRESSYEQYF. The CDR3 nucleotides read TGTGCCTGGGATGACAGGGAGAGCTCCTACGAGCAGTACTTC. This sequence joins TRBV30 and TRBJ2-7; 7 bases are shared with TRBD1. CDR1 and CDR2 (germline): GTSNPN, SVGIG (reference sequence). The CDR3 loop spans 14 amino acids. V shed 5 bases, J shed 0 bases, and the junction held 7 bases outside the gene matches.

Comment on this clone: A much larger clone lies one base from this, so it may be a read error. The chain carries TRBV5-1 and TRBJ1-2, with D unclear. Germline V CDR1 and CDR2: SGHRS, YFSETQ. The CDR3 runs 14 residues. Here the CDR3 reads CVSSRRRNPYGYTF. CDR3 sequence (DNA): TGCGTCAGCAGCCGCCGCAGGAACCCCTATGGCTACACCTTC.

Here the CDR3 DNA reads TGTGCCAGCAGCTTAGGCCCAGGAAGCTCTGGAAACACCATATATTTT. Protein: CASSLGPGSSGNTIYF. The chain links TRBV7-9 to TRBJ1-3; no clear D. CDR1 SEHNR and CDR2 FQNEAQ come from the germline V gene (reference sequence). This CDR3 is 16 amino acids long. The V gene lost 1 base and the J gene lost 0 bases, with 10 bases spanning the gap.

In the case of this clone: The same CDR3 arises from other DNA sequences in this sample as well. J is TRBJ1-1 and V is TRBV10-3, with D perhaps matching TRBD1 (6 bases). The V end was cut by 0 bases, the J end by 5 bases, with 10 bases between. The CDR3 covers 14 residues. CDR1 ENHRY and CDR2 SYGVKD come from the germline V gene. The CDR3 sequence is CAISESGGGTEAFF. Here the CDR3 DNA reads TGTGCCATCAGTGAGTCAGGGGGTGGGACTGAAGCTTTCTTT.

The chain links TRBV9 to TRBJ2-5, with TRBD2 matching over 8 bases. Per germline, CDR1 SGDLS and CDR2 YYNGEE. V was clipped by 2 bases and J by 4 bases; unmatched bases: 7. The CDR3 contains 15 residues. In DNA, the CDR3 is TGTGCCAGCAGCGTGGGACTAGGCGGTCCAGAGACCCAGTACTTC. Translation gives CASSVGLGGPETQYF.

The rearrangement links TRBV19 to TRBJ1-5; no clear D gene. The V and J ends lost 6 bases and 0 bases respectively, with 15 bases between them. The CDR3 consists of 16 residues. In germline, CDR1 is LNHDA, CDR2 SQIVND (reference sequence). CDR3 amino acids: CASRRRHEHSNQPQHF. In nucleotides, the CDR3 is TGTGCCAGTAGGCGAAGACACGAACATAGCAATCAGCCCCAGCATTTT.

This chain uses TRBV11-2 with TRBJ1-1, with 7 bases that match TRBD1. There are 14 residues in the CDR3. The germline CDR1 and CDR2 sequences are SGHAT and FQNNGV. V trimming: 1 base; J trimming: 5 bases; junction bases outside the gene matches: 4. Here the CDR3 reads CASSLGQGGTEAFF. CDR3 coding DNA: TGTGCCAGCAGCTTAGGGCAGGGGGGAACTGAAGCTTTCTTT.

V and J are TRBV7-9 and TRBJ1-3, with a tentative D call TRBD1 (5 bases). The germline CDR1 and CDR2 sequences are SEHNR and FQNEAQ (reference sequence). V was pared by 5 bases and J by 0 bases, with 11 bases between. The CDR3 sequence is 15 residues long. CDR3 loop: CASSPPGVSGNTIYF. As DNA, the CDR3 is TGTGCCAGCAGCCCCCCGGGGGTCTCTGGAAACACCATATATTTT.

The chain carries TRBV28 and TRBJ1-1, with a weak D call TRBD1 (5 bases). The V and J ends lost 2 bases and 4 bases respectively, with 8 bases between them. This CDR3 has 13 residues. CDR1 is MDHEN, CDR2 SYDVKM, per germline. The DNA of the CDR3 is TGTGCCAGCAGTTTAACGGGGGGCACTGAAGCTTTCTTT. Translated, it gives CASSLTGGTEAFF.

CDR3 nucleotide sequence: TGTGCCAGCCGACAGGGGCCTAATTCACCCCTCCACTTT. Protein sequence: CASRQGPNSPLHF. This sequence joins TRBV6-5 and TRBJ1-6; the match to TRBD1 covers 8 bases. The CDR3 is 13 amino acids. Germline CDR1 is MNHEY and CDR2 is SVGAGI. Trimming removed 8 bases from V and 6 bases from J; junction bases left unmatched: 3.

In this sample, this clone turned up once. The chain has TRBV11-3 and TRBJ1-1; D unclear. The CDR3 covers 13 residues. CDR1 and CDR2 (germline): SGHNT, YENEEA. Trimming cost V 5 bases and J 4 bases, with 11 bases left between them. CDR3 sequence: CASSPREFTEAFF. CDR3 nucleotide sequence: TGTGCCAGCAGCCCTCGTGAGTTCACTGAAGCTTTCTTT.

This chain connects TRBV30 to TRBJ1-1; TRBD1 matches at 7 bases. This CDR3 comprises 14 residues. Trimming at V came to 3 bases and at J to 0 bases, leaving 4 bases not matched to a gene. Germline V gene sequence: CDR1 GTSNPN, CDR2 SVGIG (reference sequence). This chain's CDR3 is CAWRVGTVNTEAFF. The CDR3 DNA sequence: TGTGCCTGGAGGGTAGGGACAGTGAACACTGAAGCTTTCTTT.

V usage is TRBV29-1 and J usage is TRBJ2-7; TRBD2 aligns across 8 bases. V shed 4 bases, J shed 3 bases, and the junction held 5 bases outside the gene matches. CDR1 is SQVTM and CDR2 is ANQGSEA in the germline V gene. The CDR3 has 13 residues. The CDR3 here is CSVVWRGDYEQYF. As DNA, the CDR3 is TGCAGCGTTGTTTGGCGGGGGGACTACGAGCAGTACTTC.

The rearrangement uses TRBV20-1 and TRBJ1-5; D ambiguous. Trimming left V 5 bases short and J 4 bases short, with 6 bases between. Germline assignment: CDR1 DFQATT and CDR2 SNEGSKA (reference sequence). There are 11 residues in the CDR3. The CDR3 protein is CSAGRNQPQHF. The CDR3 DNA reads as TGCAGTGCTGGGAGGAATCAGCCCCAGCATTTT.

The gene calls are TRBV5-6 and TRBJ1-2, with D perhaps matching TRBD1 (6 bases). The V gene lost 5 bases and the J gene lost 8 bases, with 19 bases spanning the gap. CDR1 SGHDT and CDR2 YYEEEE come from the germline V gene. The CDR3 covers 14 residues. The CDR3 DNA reads as TGTGCCAGCAGTTTCGGCCGGGGCAGGGGAGGCTACACCTTC. Its protein is CASSFGRGRGGYTF.